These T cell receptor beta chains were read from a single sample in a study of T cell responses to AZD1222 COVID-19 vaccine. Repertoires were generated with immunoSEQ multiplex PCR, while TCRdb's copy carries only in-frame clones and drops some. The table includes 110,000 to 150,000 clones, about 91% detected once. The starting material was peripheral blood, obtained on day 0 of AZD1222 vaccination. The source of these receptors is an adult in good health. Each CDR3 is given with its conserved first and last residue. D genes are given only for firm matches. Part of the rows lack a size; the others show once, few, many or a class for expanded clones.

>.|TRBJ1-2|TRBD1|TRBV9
CASRDRDRGPRGYTF
TGTGCCAGCAGAGACCGGGACAGGGGGCCCCGTGGCTACACCTTC
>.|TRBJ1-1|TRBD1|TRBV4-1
CASSQDLRTGVVNTEAFF
TGCGCCAGCAGCCAAGATTTAAGGACAGGGGTTGTGAACACTGAAGCTTTCTTT
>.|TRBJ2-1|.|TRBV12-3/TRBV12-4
CASSLGYNEQFF
TGTGCCAGCAGTTTGGGGTACAATGAGCAGTTCTTC
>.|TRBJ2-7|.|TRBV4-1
CASSPTGASETYEQYF
TGCGCCAGCAGCCCGACGGGGGCTAGCGAAACCTACGAGCAGTACTTC
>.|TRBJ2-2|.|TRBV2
CASSARLLGTGELFF
TGTGCCAGCAGCGCTCGCCTTTTGGGCACCGGGGAGCTGTTTTTT
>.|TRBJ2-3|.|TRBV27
CASSLYPVLGSSSLPPTDTQYF
TGTGCCAGCAGTTTATATCCCGTTTTGGGTTCTTCTAGCCTTCCTCCCACAGATACGCAGTATTTT
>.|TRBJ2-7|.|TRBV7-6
CASSESSSGGTYEQYF
TGTGCCAGCAGCGAATCGTCATCCGGCGGAACCTACGAGCAGTACTTC
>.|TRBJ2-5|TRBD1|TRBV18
CASSATRGQETQYF
TGTGCCAGCTCAGCTACCAGGGGGCAAGAGACCCAGTACTTC
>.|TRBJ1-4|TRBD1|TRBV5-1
CASSSQGAANEKLFF
TGCGCCAGCAGCTCCCAGGGGGCCGCTAATGAAAAACTGTTTTTT
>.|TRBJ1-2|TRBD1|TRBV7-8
CASSTRQGTGGYTF
TGTGCCAGCAGCACCCGACAGGGGACCGGCGGCTACACCTTC
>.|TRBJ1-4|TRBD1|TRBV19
CATRDSPNEKLFF
TGTGCCACGCGGGACAGCCCTAATGAAAAACTGTTTTTT
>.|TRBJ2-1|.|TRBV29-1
CSVVGGRSSYNEQFF
TGCAGCGTAGTGGGGGGCCGAAGCTCCTACAATGAGCAGTTCTTC
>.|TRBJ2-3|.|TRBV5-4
CASSQDYPNTQYF
TGTGCCAGCAGCCAGGACTACCCCAACACGCAGTATTTT
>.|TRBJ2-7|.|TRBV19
CASSSGFGYEQYF
TGTGCCAGTAGTTCGGGGTTTGGGTACGAGCAGTACTTC
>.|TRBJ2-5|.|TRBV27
CASSLVYSGETQYF
TGTGCCAGCAGTTTAGTATATTCGGGAGAGACCCAGTACTTC
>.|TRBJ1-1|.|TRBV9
CASTDSFSEAFF
TGTGCCAGCACTGACAGTTTCTCTGAAGCTTTCTTT
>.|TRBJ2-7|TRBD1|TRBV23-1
CASSHPGQGAPSYEQYF
TGCGCCAGCAGTCACCCGGGACAGGGGGCGCCTTCCTACGAGCAGTACTTC
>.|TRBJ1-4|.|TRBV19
CASSMGPVRTEKLFF
TGTGCCAGTAGTATGGGGCCAGTCCGGACTGAAAAACTGTTTTTT
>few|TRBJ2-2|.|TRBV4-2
CASSQDMANTGELFF
TGTGCCAGCAGCCAAGATATGGCGAACACCGGGGAGCTGTTTTTT
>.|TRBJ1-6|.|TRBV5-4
CASSPGRVANSPLHF
TGTGCCAGCAGCCCTGGACGGGTCGCTAATTCACCCCTCCACTTT
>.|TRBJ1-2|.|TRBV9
CASTPGGDYGYTF
TGTGCCAGCACCCCGGGGGGGGACTATGGCTACACCTTC
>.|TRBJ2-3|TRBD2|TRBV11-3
CASSFGGTDTQYF
TGTGCCAGCAGTTTCGGGGGGACAGATACGCAGTATTTT
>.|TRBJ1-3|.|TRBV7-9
CATRVVAPDTIYF
TGTGCCACCCGAGTAGTAGCGCCCGACACCATATATTTT
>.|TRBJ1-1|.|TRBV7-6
CASSSGTMGTEAFF
TGTGCCAGCAGCTCCGGGACTATGGGCACTGAAGCTTTCTTT
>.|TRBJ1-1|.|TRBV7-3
CASSLTSRGTEAFF
TGTGCCAGCAGCTTAACTTCCAGGGGAACTGAAGCTTTCTTT
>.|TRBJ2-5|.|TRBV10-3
CATRFQETQYF
TGTGCCACCCGGTTTCAAGAGACCCAGTACTTC
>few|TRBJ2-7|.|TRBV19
CASSIGAHGGYEQYF
TGTGCCAGTAGTATAGGGGCCCACGGGGGCTACGAGCAGTACTTC
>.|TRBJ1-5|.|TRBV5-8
CASSAAVINQPQHF
TGTGCCAGCAGTGCGGCAGTGATTAATCAGCCCCAGCATTTT
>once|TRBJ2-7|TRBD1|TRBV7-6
CASSLATGTGSSYEQYF
TGTGCCAGCAGCTTAGCGACCGGGACAGGAAGCTCCTACGAGCAGTACTTC
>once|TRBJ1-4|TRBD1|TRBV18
CASSPDRPNEKLFF
TGTGCCAGCTCACCGGACAGGCCGAATGAAAAACTGTTTTTT
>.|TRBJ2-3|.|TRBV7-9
CASSLAGPDTQYF
TGTGCCAGCAGCTTAGCCGGACCTGATACGCAGTATTTT
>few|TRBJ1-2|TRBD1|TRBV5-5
CASSLPGQENNYGYTF
TGTGCCAGCAGCTTGCCTGGACAGGAGAATAACTATGGCTACACCTTC
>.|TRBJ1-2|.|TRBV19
CASSIVGAGRPYGYTF
TGTGCCAGTAGTATAGTAGGGGCAGGGCGTCCCTATGGCTACACCTTC
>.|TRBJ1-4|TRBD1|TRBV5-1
CASSTSAGQGDEKLFF
TGCGCCAGCAGCACTTCAGCGGGACAGGGGGATGAAAAACTGTTTTTT
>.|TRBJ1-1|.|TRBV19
CASTSIERVEAFF
TGTGCCAGTACCTCCATAGAGCGCGTTGAAGCTTTCTTT
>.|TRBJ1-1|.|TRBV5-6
CASSLTAAEATEAFF
TGTGCCAGCAGCCTCACGGCGGCGGAGGCGACTGAAGCTTTCTTT
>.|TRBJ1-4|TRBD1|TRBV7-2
CASSLLGPGQGLEKLFF
TGTGCCAGCAGCTTACTGGGCCCGGGACAGGGGTTGGAAAAACTGTTTTTT
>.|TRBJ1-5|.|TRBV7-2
CASSPDRDQPQHF
TGTGCCAGCAGCCCGGACAGAGATCAGCCCCAGCATTTT